Sequencing of this T cell receptor beta chain was carried out in a study of blood T cell repertoires in COVID-19. The Seattle patients joined while their infection was active and were tracked longitudinally afterward. This CDR3 is built from 15 residues. V shed 4 bases and J 3 bases; nucleotides not matched to a gene: 3. The germline V gene encodes CDR1 SGHTA and CDR2 FQGTGA. Method: immunoSEQ multiplex PCR; TCRdb's copy keeps in-frame clones and lacks some. Altogether around 360,000 clones are present, about 89% being singletons, with the ten largest covering about 9.4%. The sequence was obtained from a woman aged 30 to 39 with COVID-19, enrolled during active disease. The chain joins TRBV7-3 to TRBJ2-1, with 10 bases matching TRBD1. Source material: peripheral blood. The CDR3 nucleotides read TGTGCCAGCAGCTGGACAGGGGGGAACTACAATGAGCAGTTCTTC. Translated, it gives CASSWTGGNYNEQFF.